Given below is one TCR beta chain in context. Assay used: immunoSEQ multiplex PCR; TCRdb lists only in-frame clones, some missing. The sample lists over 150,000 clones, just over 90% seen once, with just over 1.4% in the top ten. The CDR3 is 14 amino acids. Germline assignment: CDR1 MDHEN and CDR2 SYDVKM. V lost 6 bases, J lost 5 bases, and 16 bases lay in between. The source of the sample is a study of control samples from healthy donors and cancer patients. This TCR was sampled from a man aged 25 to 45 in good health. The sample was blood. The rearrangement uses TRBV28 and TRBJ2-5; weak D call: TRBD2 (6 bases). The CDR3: CASRSGDLRETQYF. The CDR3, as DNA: TGTGCCAGCAGATCGGGGGATTTGAGGGAGACCCAGTACTTC.